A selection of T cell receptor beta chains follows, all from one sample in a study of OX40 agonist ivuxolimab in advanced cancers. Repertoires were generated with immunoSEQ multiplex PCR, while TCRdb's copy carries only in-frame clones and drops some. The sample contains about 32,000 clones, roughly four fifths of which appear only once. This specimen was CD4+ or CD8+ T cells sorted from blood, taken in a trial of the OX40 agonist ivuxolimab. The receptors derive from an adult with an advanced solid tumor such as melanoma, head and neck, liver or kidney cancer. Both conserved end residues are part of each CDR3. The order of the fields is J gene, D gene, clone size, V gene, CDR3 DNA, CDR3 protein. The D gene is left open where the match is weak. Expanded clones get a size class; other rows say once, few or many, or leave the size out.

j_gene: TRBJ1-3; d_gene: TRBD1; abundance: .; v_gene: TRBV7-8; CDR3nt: TGTGCCAGCAGCCAGGACAGGGCGGCTGGAAACACCATATATTTT; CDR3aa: CASSQDRAAGNTIYF
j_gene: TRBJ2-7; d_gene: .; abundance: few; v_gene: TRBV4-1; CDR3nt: TGCGCCAGCAGCCAAGTAGGAGGGGGCCGACACGAGCAGTACTTC; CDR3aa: CASSQVGGGRHEQYF
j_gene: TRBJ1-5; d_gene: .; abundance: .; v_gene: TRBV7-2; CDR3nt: TGTGCCAGCAGCTTAGGACGTTATCAGCCCCAGCATTTT; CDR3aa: CASSLGRYQPQHF
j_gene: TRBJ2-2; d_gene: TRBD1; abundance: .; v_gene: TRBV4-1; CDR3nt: TGCGCCAGCAGCCCCTCCGGGACAGGCACCAGGGAGCTGTTTTTT; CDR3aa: CASSPSGTGTRELFF
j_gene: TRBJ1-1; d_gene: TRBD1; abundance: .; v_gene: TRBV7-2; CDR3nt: TGTGCCAGCAGCTTGGGGACAGGGGAGACTTTCTTT; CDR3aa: CASSLGTGETFF
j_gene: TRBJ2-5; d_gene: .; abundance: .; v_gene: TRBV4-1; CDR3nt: TGCGCCAGCAGCCGGGATTCTTACCAAGAGACCCAGTACTTC; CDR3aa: CASSRDSYQETQYF
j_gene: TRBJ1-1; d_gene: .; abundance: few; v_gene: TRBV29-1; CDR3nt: TGCAGCGTGACATTTTTAGGCACTGAAGCTTTCTTT; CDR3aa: CSVTFLGTEAFF
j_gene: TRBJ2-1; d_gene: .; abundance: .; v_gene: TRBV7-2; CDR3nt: TGTGCCAGCAGAGCGGCTTACAATGAGCAGTTCTTC; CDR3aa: CASRAAYNEQFF
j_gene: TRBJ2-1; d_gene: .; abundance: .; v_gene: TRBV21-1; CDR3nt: TGTGCCAGCAGCAAATGCCAGTACGTGTATGAGCAGTTCTTC; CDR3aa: CASSKCQYVYEQFF
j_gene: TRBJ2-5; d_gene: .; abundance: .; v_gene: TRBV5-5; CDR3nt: TGTGCCAGCAGCACTACACCAAACCAAGAGACCCAGTACTTC; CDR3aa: CASSTTPNQETQYF
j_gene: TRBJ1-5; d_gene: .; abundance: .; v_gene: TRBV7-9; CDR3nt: TGTGCCAGCCGTTTAGGACAGAATCAGCCCCAGCATTTT; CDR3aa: CASRLGQNQPQHF
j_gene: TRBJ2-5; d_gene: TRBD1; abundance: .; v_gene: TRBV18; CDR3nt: TGTGCCAGCAAAGGGACAGGCCAAGAGACCCAGTACTTC; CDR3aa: CASKGTGQETQYF
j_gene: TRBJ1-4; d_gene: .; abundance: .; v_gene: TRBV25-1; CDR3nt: TGTGCCAGCAGTGAAGGCTCCTTAGAAAAACTGTTTTTT; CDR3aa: CASSEGSLEKLFF
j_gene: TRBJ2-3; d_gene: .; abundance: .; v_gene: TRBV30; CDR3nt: TGTGCCTCCAAACGGAGCACAGATACGCAGTATTTT; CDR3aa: CASKRSTDTQYF
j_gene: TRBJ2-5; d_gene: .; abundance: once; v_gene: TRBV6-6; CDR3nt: TGTGCCAGCTGGGAACAGATCCAAGAGACCCAGTACTTC; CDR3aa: CASWEQIQETQYF
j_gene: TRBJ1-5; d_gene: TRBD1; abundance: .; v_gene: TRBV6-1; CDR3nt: TGTGCCAGCAGTGAAGCGCTCTGGCAGGGGGCGCGGCGACAGCCCCAGCATTTT; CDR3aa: CASSEALWQGARRQPQHF
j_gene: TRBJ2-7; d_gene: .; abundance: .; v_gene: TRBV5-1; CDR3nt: TGCGCCAGCAGCCACCCCCGGGACCGACGGCAGTACTTC; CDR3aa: CASSHPRDRRQYF
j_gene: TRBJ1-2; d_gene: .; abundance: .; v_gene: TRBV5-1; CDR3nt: TGCGCCAGCAGCGGGACTTCTTATGGCTACACCTTC; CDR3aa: CASSGTSYGYTF
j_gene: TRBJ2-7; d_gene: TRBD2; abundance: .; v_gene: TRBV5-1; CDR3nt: TGCGCCAGCAGCTTGGTGCTTAGCGGGAGCTACGAGCAGTACTTC; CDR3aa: CASSLVLSGSYEQYF
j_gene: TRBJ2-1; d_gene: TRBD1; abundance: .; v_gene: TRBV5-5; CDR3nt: TGTGCCAGCAGCCGGGACAGGGACGATGAGCAGTTCTTC; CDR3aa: CASSRDRDDEQFF
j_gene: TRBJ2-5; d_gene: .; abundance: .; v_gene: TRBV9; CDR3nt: TGTGCCAGCAGCGTAGGGTGGACGGAAGAGACCCAGTACTTC; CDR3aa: CASSVGWTEETQYF
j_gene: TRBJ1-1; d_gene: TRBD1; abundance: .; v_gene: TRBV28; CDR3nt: TGTGCCAGCAGTTTTGGACAGGGACTTGAAGCTTTCTTT; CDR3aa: CASSFGQGLEAFF
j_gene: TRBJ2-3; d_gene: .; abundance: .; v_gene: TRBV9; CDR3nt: TGTGCCAGCAGCGTAGGACTAGACATGGCTGGTACGCAGTATTTT; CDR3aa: CASSVGLDMAGTQYF
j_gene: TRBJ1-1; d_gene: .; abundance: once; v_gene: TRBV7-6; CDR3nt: TGTGCCAGCAGCATACGGCCGGGGGAGGGAGCTTTCTTT; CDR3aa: CASSIRPGEGAFF
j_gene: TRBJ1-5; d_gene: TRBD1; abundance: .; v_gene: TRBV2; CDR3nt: TGTGCCAGCAGGCGAGACAGGGGTAATCAGCCCCAGCATTTT; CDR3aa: CASRRDRGNQPQHF
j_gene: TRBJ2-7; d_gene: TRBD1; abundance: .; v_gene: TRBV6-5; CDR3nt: TGTGCCAGCTGCCCGGACAGGGCCTACGAGCAGTACTTC; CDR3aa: CASCPDRAYEQYF
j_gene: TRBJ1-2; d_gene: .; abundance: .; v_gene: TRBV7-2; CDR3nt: TGTGCCAGCACCCAATCCGTCCGTGGCTACACCTTC; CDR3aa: CASTQSVRGYTF
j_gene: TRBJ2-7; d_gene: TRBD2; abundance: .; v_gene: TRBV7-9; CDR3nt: TGTGCCAGCAGCTTAGAATACCGGACTAGGCGGGGCGAGCAGTACTTC; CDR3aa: CASSLEYRTRRGEQYF
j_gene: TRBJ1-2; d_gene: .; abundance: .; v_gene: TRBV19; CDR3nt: TGTGCCAGCACCCGGGGGGCGTGGGACTATGGCTACACCTTC; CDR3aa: CASTRGAWDYGYTF
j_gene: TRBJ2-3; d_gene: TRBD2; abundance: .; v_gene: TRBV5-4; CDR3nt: TGTGCCAGCAGCTCCGGGACTAGCGGGAGGAGGGGCACAGATACGCAGTATTTT; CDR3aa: CASSSGTSGRRGTDTQYF
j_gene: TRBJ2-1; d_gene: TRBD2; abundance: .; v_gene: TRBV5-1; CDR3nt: TGCGCCAGCAGCTGGACTAGCGGGGGGGCGAATGAGCAGTTCTTC; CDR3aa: CASSWTSGGANEQFF
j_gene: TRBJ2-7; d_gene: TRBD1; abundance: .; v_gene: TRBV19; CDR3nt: TGTGCCAGTAGTACCCAGACAGGGGGGAGCTACGAGCAGTACTTC; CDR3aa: CASSTQTGGSYEQYF
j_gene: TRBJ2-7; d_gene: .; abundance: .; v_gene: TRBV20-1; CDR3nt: TGCAGTGCCCCGTTGGGGAACGAGCAGTACTTC; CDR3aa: CSAPLGNEQYF
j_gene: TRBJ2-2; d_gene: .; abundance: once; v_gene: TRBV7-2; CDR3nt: TGTGCCAGCAGCTTAGCGTACAGGGTGACCGGGGAGCTGTTTTTT; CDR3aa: CASSLAYRVTGELFF
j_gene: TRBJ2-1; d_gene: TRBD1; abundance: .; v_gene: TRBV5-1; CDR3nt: TGCGCCAGCAGCTTGACAGGGGTAGGGGTCGATGAGCAGTTCTTC; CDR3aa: CASSLTGVGVDEQFF
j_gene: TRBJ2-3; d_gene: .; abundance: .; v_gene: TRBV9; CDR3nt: TGTGCCAGCAGTGAGTCAGGGGATTTATCAGATACGCAGTATTTT; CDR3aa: CASSESGDLSDTQYF
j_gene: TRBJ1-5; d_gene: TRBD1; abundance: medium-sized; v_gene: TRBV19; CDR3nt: TGTGCCAGTAGTATCCAGCAGGGGGGGAATCAGCCCCAGCATTTT; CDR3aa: CASSIQQGGNQPQHF
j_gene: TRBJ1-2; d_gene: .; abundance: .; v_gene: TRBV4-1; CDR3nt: TGCGCCAGCAGCCAAGTGGTTCTCGAAGGGAACGGTGGCTACACCTTC; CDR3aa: CASSQVVLEGNGGYTF
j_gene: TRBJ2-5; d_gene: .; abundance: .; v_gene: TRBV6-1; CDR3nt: TGTGCCAGCAGTGGCGGACACCTCCAAGAGACCCAGTACTTC; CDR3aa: CASSGGHLQETQYF
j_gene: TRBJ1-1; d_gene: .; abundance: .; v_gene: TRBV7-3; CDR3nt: TGTGCCAGCAGCTCGTACGGGGTTGAAGCTTTCTTT; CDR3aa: CASSSYGVEAFF
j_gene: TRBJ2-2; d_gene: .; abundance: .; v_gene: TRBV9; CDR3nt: TGTGCCAGCAGCGTAGCATGGACCGGGGAGCTGTTTTTT; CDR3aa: CASSVAWTGELFF
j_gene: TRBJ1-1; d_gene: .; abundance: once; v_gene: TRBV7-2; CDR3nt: TGTGCCAGCAGCTTGGGACGTAACACTGAAGCTTTCTTT; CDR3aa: CASSLGRNTEAFF